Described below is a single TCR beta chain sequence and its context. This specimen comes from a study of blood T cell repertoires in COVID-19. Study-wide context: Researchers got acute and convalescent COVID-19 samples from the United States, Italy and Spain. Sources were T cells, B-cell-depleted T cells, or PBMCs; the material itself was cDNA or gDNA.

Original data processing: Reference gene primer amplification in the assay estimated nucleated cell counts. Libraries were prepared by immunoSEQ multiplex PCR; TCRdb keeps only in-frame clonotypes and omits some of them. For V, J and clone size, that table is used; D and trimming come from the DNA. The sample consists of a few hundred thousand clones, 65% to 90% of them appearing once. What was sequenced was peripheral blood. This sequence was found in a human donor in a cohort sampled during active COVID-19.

The CDR3 sequence: CASGELAPTGIWETQYF. In DNA, the CDR3 is TGCGCCAGCGGCGAATTAGCCCCAACAGGGATTTGGGAGACCCAGTACTTC. The rearrangement uses TRBV5-1 and TRBJ2-5; TRBD1 is a possible D gene (6 bases). This CDR3 spans 17 amino acids. The germline gives CDR1 SGHRS, CDR2 YFSETQ. Trimming stripped 7 bases from V and 5 bases from J, with 27 bases between.